This T cell receptor beta chain was observed in a study of blood T cell repertoires in COVID-19. Study background: Some COVID-19 samples were acute and others convalescent; all came from the United States, Italy and Spain. In each case, the material was cDNA or gDNA derived from T cells, B-cell-depleted T cells, or PBMCs.

Only in-frame clones appear in the TCRdb table, and some are missing; sequencing was by immunoSEQ multiplex PCR. Counted here are about 220,000 clones, around 80% occurring once; the ten biggest clones make up roughly a tenth. Sequencing was done on a sample of peripheral blood. The receptor was isolated from a man over 45 with active or convalescent COVID-19.

CDR3 protein: CASSWDRLRGAFF. Written as DNA, the CDR3 is TGTGCCAGCAGCTGGGACAGACTACGCGGAGCTTTCTTT. The chain is built from TRBV6-5 and TRBJ1-1, with 7 positions matching TRBD1. With 6 bases clipped from V and 10 bases from J, the junction kept 11 bases outside the gene matches. The CDR3 sequence is 13 residues long. Germline V gene data show CDR1 as MNHEY and CDR2 as SVGAGI.